This TCR beta chain stems from a study of regulatory T cells in long-lasting Graves disease. About the research overall: Antithyroid drugs had been taken under 3 months by newly diagnosed Graves' patients.

This clonotype occurred many times. Its antigen is still unknown. Libraries of TCR beta came from iRepertoire HTBI primers plus Arm-PCR of CDR3 regions. TCRdb analysed the multiplex PCR reads with MiXCR anew, one entry per CDR3 protein. The sample includes fewer than 350,000 distinct CDR3 sequences, 15% to 20% of them seen just once. Findings of the study overall: Under persistent disease, TRBV28, TRBJ1-2 and TRBJ2-5 were used preferentially. It is possible that accuracy was reduced by the small size of the sample.

The germline V gene has CDR1 MNHEY and CDR2 SVGEGT. V lost 6 bases and J 6 bases, leaving 17 bases between the germline ends. CDR3 length: 15 residues. Time point in this sample: newly diagnosed GD, antithyroid drugs for less than 3 months. PBMCs were the source of the RNA used for TCR sequencing. Collection of peripheral blood (roughly 9.3 milliliters) was done using EDTA tubes. The origin of this receptor is a female donor with Graves disease. Material: peripheral blood mononuclear cells (PBMCs), obtained at new diagnosis, from a patient treated with antithyroid drugs. J is TRBJ2-2 and V is TRBV6-2 or TRBV6-3; possibly TRBD1 or TRBD2 for D (5 bases each). The CDR3 nucleotides are TGTGCCAGCAGCTCCACCTCGAGGGGTTCCGGGGAGCTGTTTTTT. It is translated as CASSSTSRGSGELFF.